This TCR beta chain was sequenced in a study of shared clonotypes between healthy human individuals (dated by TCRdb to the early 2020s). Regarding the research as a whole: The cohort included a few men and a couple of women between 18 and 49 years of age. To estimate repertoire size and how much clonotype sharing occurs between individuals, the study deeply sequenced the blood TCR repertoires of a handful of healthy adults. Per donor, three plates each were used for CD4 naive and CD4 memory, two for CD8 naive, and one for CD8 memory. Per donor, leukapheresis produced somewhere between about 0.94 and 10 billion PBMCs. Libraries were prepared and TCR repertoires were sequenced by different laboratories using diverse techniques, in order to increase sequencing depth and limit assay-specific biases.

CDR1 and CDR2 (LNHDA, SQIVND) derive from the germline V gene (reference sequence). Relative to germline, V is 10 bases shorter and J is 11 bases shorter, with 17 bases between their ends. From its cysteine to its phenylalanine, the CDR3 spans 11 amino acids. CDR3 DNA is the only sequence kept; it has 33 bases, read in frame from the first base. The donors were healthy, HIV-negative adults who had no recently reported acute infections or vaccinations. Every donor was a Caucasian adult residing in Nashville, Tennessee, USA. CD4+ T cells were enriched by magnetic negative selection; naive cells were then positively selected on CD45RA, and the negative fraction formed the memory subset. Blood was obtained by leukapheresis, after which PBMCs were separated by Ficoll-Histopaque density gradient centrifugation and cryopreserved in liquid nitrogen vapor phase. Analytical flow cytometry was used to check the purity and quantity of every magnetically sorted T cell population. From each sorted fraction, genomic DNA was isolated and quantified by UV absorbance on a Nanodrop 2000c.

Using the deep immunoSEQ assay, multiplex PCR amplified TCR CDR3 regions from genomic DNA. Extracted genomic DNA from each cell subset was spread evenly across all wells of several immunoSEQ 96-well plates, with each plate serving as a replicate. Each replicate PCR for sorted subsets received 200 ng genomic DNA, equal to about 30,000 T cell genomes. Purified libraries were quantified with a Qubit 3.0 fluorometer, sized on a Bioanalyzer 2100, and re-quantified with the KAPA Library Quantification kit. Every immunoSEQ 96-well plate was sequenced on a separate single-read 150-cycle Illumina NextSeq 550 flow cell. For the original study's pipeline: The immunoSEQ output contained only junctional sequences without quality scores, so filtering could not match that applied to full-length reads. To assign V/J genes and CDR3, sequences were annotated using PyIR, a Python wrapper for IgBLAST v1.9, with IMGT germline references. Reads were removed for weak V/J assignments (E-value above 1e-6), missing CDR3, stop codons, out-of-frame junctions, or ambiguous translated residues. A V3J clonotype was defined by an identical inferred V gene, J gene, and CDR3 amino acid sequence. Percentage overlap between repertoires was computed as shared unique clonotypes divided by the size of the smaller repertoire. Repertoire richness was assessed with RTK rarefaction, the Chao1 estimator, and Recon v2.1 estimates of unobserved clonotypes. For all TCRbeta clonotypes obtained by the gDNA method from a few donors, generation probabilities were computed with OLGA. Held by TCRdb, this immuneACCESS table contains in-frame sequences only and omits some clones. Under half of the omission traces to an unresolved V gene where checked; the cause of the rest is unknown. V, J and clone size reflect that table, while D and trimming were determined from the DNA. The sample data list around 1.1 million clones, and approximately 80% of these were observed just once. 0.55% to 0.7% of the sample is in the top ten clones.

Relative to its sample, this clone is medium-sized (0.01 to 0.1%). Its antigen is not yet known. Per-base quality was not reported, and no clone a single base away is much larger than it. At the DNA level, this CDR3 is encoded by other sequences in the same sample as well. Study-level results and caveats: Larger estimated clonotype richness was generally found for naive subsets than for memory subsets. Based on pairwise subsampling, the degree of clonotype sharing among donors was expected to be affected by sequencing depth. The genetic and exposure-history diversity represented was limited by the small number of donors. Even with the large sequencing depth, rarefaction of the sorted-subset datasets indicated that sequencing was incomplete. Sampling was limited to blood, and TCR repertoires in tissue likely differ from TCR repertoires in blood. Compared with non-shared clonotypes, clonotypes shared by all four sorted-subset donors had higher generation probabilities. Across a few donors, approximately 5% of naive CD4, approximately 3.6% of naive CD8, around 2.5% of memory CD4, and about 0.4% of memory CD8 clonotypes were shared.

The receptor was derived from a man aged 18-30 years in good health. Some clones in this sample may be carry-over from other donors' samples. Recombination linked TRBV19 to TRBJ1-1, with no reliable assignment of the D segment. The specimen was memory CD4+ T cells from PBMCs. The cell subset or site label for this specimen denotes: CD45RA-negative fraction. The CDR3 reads CATATQTAAFF. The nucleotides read TGTGCCACGGCGACCCAGACTGCGGCTTTCTTT. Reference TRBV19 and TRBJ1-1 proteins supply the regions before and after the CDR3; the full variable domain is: DGGITQSPKYLFRKEGQNVTLSCEQNLNHDAMYWYRQDPGQGLRLIYYSQIVNDFQKGDIAEGYSVSREKKESFPLTVTSAQKNPTAFYLCATATQTAAFFGQGTRLTVV.